This TCR beta chain was identified in a study of identical twins (dated by TCRdb to the mid-2010s). For the study in its entirety: To test whether fetal clonotypes persist, this study deep-sequenced TCR alpha and beta repertoires from monozygotic twins, from unrelated adults of various ages, and from cord blood. Replicate twin experiments were performed at different times using different library preparation protocols to rule out contamination.

The library was prepared using 5' RACE. TCRdb lists the instrument as Illumina HiSeq 2000. Template switching added a universal primer binding site, and the final cDNA carried a unique molecular identifier that allowed TCR cDNA molecules to be counted accurately. Specific primers in the conserved constant-segment region were used to synthesize first-strand cDNA for the TCR alpha and beta chains. To control for contamination, every cDNA library was double barcoded, receiving both a SMART-Mk sample barcode and Illumina barcodes. TruSeq adapter sequences along with Illumina sample barcodes were introduced in two successive PCR steps. The TCR alpha and beta cDNA libraries were sequenced on the Illumina HiSeq platform using custom primers. In the original analysis: Raw reads were processed with MiGEC to extract unique molecular identifiers, and MiXCR was used to determine CDR3 positions. For each individual, recombination models were inferred using an EM algorithm with the repgenHMM and IGoR tools. The tcR package in R was used for shared clonotype analysis, with sharing normalized by the product of cloneset sizes. To study raw recombination without the effects of thymic and clonal selection, out-of-frame nonproductive sequences were analyzed. The public reads were run again by TCRdb, first through fastp at Q25 and then through MiXCR, and only productive beta chains were kept. All rows with the same CDR3 protein become a single entry with the most common DNA and genes. TCRdb, not the original authors, processed these V and J calls. A total of a few hundred thousand distinct CDR3 sequences appear in this sample, 5.5% to 7.5% of them only once. About 14% of the sample comes from the top ten.

The germline V gene (reference sequence) supplies CDR1 DFQATT and CDR2 SNEGSKA. From its cysteine to its phenylalanine, the CDR3 spans 15 amino acids. The sequence is cut down to CDR3 DNA, 45 bases in frame from base 1. Germline trimming amounts to 2 bases on V and 4 bases on J, with 7 as the count of junction bases outside the gene matches. The research as a whole found: Fewer insertions were carried by abundant cord blood beta clonotypes; a weaker similar trend was observed in young adult naive repertoires, while no such trend was observed in memory repertoires. Compared with coincidental sharing between unrelated individuals, out-of-frame TCR alpha sequences shared between twins showed an excess of sequences with low generation probability. Excess twin sharing in beta out-of-frame sequences was weaker because fewer shared sequences lowered the signal-to-noise ratio. Conclusions relied on cross-sectional statistical analysis, since the same donors could not be followed over many years. In monozygotic twins, out-of-frame TCR alpha sharing was systematically underestimated by recombination models, although the models agreed with sharing between unrelated individuals. Invariant T cells such as MAIT and iNKT could partly confound zero-insertion analyses, although diverse VJ usage argued against such confounding for most clonotypes.

A remark on this clonotype: The antigen it recognizes is unknown. The sample holds no much larger clone one base away, and base qualities are not on file.

Every donor was a healthy Caucasian. Three pairs of female monozygotic twins, all aged about 18 to 30 years, were included in the twin cohort. Positive isolation kits from Invitrogen were used to isolate CD4+ and CD8+ T cell populations. These same data were also listed under a study on T cells expressing NK-cell markers. As the second paper documents: TCR beta-chain repertoires were profiled in sorted CD3+CD56+NKG2C+, CD3+CD56+NKG2C- and CD3+CD56-NKG2C+ T-cell subsets from several donors. Among the eight sequenced donors, seven were HCMV-seropositive and one was HCMV-seronegative. To restrict sorting to alphabetaTCR-expressing T cells, an anti-gammadeltaTCR antibody was added in several experiments. In several donors, the dominant CD3+CD56+NKG2C+ clonotypes ranked among the top 10 CD8+ clonotypes, making up about 1.0-8% of CD8+ T cells. Those dominant clonotypes were again the most abundant among CD3+CD56-NKG2C+ cells in a handful of donors, at roughly 25-60.1%. It remained unclear whether the expanded NKG2C-expressing T cell clones were specific for HCMV antigens. Randomly selected healthy volunteers, three men and five women, were used as the eight sequenced donors. To determine HCMV serostatus, a commercial ELISA kit was used to detect HCMV-specific IgG in serum. MIGEC handled demultiplexing of the reads and grouping by UMI, while MiTCR was used to assemble and quantify clonotypes. Only TCR cDNA sequences supported by at least two reads were kept to exclude erroneous sequences. Downstream repertoire analysis used the tcR package, and clonotypes were matched across fractions by CDR3 nucleotide sequence plus V segment. VDJmatch was used to annotate antigen specificity against VDJdb, with one amino acid substitution in CDR3 allowed.

The chain employs TRBV20-1 and TRBJ1-2; 10 bases in the junction line up with TRBD1. This clonotype originated in a woman aged 18-35 years in good health. Sample: CD8+ T cells sorted from blood. The CDR3 in this case is CSARTWGDRGYGYTF. In nucleotides, the sequence is TGCAGTGCTAGAACCTGGGGGGACAGGGGCTATGGCTACACCTTC.